This entry describes one T cell receptor beta chain. The entry originates in a study of shared clonotypes between healthy human individuals. CD45RO-negative, CCR7-selected cells formed the naive CD8 fraction, which excluded terminally differentiated effector memory CD45RA+ cells. Here immunoSEQ multiplex PCR was the method, and the copy in TCRdb shows in-frame clones only, minus some. The sample yields nearly 600,000 clones, nearly 97% seen once. The CDR3 sequence is 14 residues long. Germline CDR1 and CDR2: SGHTA and FQGNSA. V lost 6 bases to trimming and J lost 2 bases; unmatched junction nucleotides: 2.

Sequencing used naive CD8+ T cells sorted from blood. This chain joins TRBV7-2 and TRBJ2-5, with TRBD1 matching 11 bases. The origin of this receptor is a woman in her 30s in good health. The CDR3 nucleotides read TGTGCCAGCAGGGACAGGGGGCATCAAGAGACCCAGTACTTC. Its translation is CASRDRGHQETQYF.